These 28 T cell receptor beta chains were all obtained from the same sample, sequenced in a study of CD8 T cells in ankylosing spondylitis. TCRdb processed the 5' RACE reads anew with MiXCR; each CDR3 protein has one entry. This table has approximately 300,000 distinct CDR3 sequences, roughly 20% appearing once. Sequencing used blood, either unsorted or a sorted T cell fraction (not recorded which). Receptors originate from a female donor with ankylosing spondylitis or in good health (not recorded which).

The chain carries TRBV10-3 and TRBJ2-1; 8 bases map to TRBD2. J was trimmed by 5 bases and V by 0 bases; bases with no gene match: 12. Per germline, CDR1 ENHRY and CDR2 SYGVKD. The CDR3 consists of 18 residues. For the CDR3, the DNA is TGTGCCATCAGTGAGTCAACCGAAGCGGGAGTACGGGACAATGAGCAGTTCTTC. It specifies CAISESTEAGVRDNEQFF.

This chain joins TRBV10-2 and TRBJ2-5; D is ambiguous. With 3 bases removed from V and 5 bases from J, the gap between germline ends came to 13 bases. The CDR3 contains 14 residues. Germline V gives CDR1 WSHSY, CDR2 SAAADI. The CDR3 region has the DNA TGCGCCAGCAGTGAAAGGGCGTTAGGGGAGACCCAGTACTTC. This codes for CASSERALGETQYF.

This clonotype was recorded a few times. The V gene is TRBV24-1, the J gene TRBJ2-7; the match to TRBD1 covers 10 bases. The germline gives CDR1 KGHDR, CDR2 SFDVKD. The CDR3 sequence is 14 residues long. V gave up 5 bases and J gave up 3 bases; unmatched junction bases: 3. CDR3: CATSAGQGVYEQYF. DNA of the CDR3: TGTGCCACCAGTGCCGGACAGGGGGTCTACGAGCAGTACTTC.

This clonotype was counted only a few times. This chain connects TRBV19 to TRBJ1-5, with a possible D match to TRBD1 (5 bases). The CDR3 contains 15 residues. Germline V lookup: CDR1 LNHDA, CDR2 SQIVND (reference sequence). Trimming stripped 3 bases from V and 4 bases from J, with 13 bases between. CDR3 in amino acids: CASSMADKTNQPQHF. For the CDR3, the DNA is TGTGCCAGTAGTATGGCGGACAAGACAAATCAGCCCCAGCATTTT.

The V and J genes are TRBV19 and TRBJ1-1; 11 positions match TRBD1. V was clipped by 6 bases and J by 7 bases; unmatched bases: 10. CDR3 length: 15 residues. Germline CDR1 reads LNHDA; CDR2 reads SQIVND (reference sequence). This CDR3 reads CASSSGQGASGEAFF. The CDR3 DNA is TGTGCCAGTAGCTCCGGACAGGGGGCCTCTGGTGAAGCTTTCTTT.

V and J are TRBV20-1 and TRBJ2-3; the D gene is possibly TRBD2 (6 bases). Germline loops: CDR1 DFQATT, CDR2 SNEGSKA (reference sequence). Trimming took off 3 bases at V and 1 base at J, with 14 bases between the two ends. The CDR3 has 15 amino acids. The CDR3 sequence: CSASGTGRGTDTQYF. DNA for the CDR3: TGCAGTGCTAGTGGCACCGGGAGAGGCACAGATACGCAGTATTTT.

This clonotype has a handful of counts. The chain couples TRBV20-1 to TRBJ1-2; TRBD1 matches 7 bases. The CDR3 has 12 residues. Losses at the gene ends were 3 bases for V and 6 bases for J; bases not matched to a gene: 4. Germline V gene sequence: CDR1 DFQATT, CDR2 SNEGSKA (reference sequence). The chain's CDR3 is CSASKQGNGYTF. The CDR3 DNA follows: TGCAGTGCTAGTAAACAGGGGAATGGCTACACCTTC.

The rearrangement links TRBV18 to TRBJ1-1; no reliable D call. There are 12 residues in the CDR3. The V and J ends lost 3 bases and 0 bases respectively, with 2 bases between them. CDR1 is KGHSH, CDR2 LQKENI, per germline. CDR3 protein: CASSPMNTEAFF. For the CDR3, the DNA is TGTGCCAGCTCACCTATGAACACTGAAGCTTTCTTT.

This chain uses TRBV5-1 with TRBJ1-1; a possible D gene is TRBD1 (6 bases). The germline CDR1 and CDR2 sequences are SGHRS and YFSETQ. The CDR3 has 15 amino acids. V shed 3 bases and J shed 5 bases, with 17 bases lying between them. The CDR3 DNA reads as TGCGCCAGCAGCTCGATACAGGGCCGTGGGACTGAAGCTTTCTTT. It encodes CASSSIQGRGTEAFF.

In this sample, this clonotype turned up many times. The CDR3 DNA reads TGCAGCGCTGACAACACTGAAGCTTTCTTT. Protein product: CSADNTEAFF. The V and J genes are TRBV29-1 and TRBJ1-1; D gene unclear. The CDR3 is 10 amino acids. Germline V lookup: CDR1 SQVTM, CDR2 ANQGSEA. Trimming pared 7 bases from V and 2 bases from J, leaving 5 bases between.

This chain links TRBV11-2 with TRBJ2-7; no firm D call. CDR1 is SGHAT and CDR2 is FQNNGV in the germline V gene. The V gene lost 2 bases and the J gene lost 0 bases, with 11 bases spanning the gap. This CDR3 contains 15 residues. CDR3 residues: CASSLQIHNSYEQYF. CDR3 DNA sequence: TGTGCCAGCAGCTTACAGATTCACAACTCCTACGAGCAGTACTTC.

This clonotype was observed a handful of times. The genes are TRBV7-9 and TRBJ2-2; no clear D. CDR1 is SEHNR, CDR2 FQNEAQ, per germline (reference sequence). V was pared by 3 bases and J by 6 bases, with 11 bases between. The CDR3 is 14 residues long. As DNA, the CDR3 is TGTGCCAGCAGCTTTAGGCGTGGATCCGGGGAGCTGTTTTTT. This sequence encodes CASSFRRGSGELFF.

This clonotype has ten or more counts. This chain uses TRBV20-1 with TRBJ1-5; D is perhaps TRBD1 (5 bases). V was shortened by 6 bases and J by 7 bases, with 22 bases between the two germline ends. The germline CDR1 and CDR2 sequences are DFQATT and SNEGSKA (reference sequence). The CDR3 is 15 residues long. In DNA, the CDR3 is TGCAGTGCCGATGCCCCGGGACCTGGTGAACAGCCCCAGCATTTT. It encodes CSADAPGPGEQPQHF.

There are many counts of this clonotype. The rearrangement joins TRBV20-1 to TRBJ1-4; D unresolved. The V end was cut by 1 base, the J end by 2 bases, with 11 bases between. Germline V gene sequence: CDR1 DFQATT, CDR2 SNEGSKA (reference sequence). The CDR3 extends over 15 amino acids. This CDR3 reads CSARVFSPTNEKLFF. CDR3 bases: TGCAGTGCTAGAGTCTTCAGCCCGACTAATGAAAAACTGTTTTTT.

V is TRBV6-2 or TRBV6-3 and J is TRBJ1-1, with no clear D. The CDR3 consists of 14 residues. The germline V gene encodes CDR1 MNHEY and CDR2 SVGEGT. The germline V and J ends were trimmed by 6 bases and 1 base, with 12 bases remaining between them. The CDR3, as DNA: TGTGCCAGCAGCCTAACCTACGGGAACACTGAAGCTTTCTTT. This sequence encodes CASSLTYGNTEAFF.

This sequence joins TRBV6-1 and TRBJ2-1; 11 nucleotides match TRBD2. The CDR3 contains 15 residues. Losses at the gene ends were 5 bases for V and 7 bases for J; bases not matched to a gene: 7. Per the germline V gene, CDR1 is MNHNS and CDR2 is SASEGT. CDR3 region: CASSKLAGAINEQFF. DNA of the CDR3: TGTGCCAGCAGTAAACTAGCGGGAGCCATTAATGAGCAGTTCTTC.

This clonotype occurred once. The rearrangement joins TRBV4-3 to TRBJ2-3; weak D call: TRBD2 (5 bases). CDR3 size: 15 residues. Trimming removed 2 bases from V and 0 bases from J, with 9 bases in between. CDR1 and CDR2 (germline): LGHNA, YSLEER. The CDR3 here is CASSQPRGSTDTQYF. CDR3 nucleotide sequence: TGCGCCAGCAGCCAACCCCGGGGTAGCACAGATACGCAGTATTTT.

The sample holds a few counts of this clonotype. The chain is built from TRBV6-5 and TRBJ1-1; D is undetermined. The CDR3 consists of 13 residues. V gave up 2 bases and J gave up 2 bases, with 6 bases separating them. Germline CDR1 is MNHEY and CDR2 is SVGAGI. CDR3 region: CASSYHKNTEAFF. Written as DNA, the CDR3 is TGTGCCAGCAGTTACCACAAAAACACTGAAGCTTTCTTT.

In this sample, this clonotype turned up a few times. CDR3 sequence (DNA): TGTGCCAGCAGCTTAGTAGGTGGCGGGAGGAACACCGGGGAGCTGTTTTTT. Its protein product is CASSLVGGGRNTGELFF. The V call is TRBV7-2, the J call TRBJ2-2; 7 bases match TRBD2. CDR1 SGHTA and CDR2 FQGNSA come from the germline V gene. This CDR3 spans 17 amino acids. With V trimmed by 1 base and J by 1 base, 6 bases remained unmatched.

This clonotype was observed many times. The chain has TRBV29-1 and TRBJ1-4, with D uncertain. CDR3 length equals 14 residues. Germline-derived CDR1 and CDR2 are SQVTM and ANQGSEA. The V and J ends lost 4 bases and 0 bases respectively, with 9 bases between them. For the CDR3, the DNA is TGCAGCGTTGGGTGGGGATCAACTAATGAAAAACTGTTTTTT. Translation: CSVGWGSTNEKLFF.

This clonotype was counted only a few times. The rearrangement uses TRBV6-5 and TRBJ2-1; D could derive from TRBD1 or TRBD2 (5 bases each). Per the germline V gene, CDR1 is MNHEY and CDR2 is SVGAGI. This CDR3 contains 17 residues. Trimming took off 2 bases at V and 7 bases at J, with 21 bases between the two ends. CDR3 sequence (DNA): TGTGCCAGCAGTTACGCTACGTGGGACCAGACGCCGAATGAGCAGTTCTTC. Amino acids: CASSYATWDQTPNEQFF.

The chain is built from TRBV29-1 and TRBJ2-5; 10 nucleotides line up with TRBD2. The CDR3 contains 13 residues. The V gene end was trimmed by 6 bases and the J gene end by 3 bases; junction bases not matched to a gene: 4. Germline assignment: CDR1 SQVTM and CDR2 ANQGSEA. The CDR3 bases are TGCAGCGTCGCTAGCGGGAGTAAAGAGACCCAGTACTTC. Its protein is CSVASGSKETQYF.

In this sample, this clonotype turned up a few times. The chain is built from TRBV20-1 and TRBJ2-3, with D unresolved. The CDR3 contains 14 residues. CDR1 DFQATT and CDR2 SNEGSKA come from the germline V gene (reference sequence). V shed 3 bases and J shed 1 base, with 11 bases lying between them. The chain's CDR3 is CSARIPLGTDTQYF. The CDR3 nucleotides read TGCAGTGCTAGGATCCCCTTGGGCACAGATACGCAGTATTTT.

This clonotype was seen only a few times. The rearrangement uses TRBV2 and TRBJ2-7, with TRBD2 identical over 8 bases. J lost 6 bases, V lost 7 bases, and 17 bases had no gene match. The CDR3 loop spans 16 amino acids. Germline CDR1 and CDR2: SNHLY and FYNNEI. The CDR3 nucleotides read TGTGCCAGCACCACCGGGGGGGGAACCATTACGTCCGAGCAGTACTTC. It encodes CASTTGGGTITSEQYF.

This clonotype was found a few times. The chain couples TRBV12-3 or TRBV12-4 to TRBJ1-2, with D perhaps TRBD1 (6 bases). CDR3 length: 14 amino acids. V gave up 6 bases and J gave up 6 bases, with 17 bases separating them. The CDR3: CASRGAGSADGYTF. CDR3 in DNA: TGTGCCAGCAGGGGGGCCGGGTCGGCAGATGGCTACACCTTC.

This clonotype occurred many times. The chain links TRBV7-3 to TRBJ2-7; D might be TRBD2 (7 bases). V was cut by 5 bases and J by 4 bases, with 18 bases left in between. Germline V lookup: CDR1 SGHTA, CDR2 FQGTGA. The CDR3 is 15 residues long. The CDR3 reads CASSAQGGGGYEQYF. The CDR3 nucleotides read TGTGCCAGCAGCGCCCAGGGAGGGGGAGGGTACGAGCAGTACTTC. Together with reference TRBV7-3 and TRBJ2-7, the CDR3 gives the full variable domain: GAGVSQTPSNKVTEKGKYVELRCDPISGHTALYWYRQSLGQGPEFLIYFQGTGAADDSGLPNDRFFAVRPEGSVSTLKIQRTERGDSAVYLCASSAQGGGGYEQYFGPGTRLTVT.

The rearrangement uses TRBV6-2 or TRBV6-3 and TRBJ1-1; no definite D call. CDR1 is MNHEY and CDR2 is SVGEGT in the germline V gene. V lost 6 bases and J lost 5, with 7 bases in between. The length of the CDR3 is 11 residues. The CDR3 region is CASSHVTEAFF. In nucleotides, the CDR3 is TGTGCCAGCAGCCATGTAACTGAAGCTTTCTTT.

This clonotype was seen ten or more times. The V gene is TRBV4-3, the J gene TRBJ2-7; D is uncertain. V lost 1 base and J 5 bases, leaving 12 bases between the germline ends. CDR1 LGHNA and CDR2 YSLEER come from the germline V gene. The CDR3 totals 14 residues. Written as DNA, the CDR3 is TGCGCCAGCAGCCAAGGGCAACAGTTCCACGAGCAGTACTTC. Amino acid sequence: CASSQGQQFHEQYF.